This TCR beta chain was obtained from a study of regulatory and conventional T cells in RAG deficiency. Study findings and constraints: Omenn syndrome and CID/AS patients had around 100-fold fewer unique Treg TCR beta sequences, versus approximately 10-fold elsewhere.

In its sample, this clone was seen once. Its cognate antigen is unknown. The sorted conventional CD4+ T cells were CD25-low and CD127-high, with genomic DNA sequenced. The eight patients with RAG deficiency had SCID (one), Omenn syndrome (two), or CID/atypical SCID (five). The protocol was immunoSEQ multiplex PCR, while the TCRdb copy is restricted to in-frame clones and leaves out a portion. The sample lists some 8,800 clones; around 94% were seen once. The sequence was collected from a human donor with RAG deficiency presenting as severe combined immunodeficiency. The sample comprised CD4+ effector T cells sorted from blood.

The CDR3 DNA sequence: TGCGCCAGCAGCTTCTTGTACCAAGAGACCCAGTACTTC. Residues: CASSFLYQETQYF. The chain has TRBV5-1 and TRBJ2-5; D call uncertain. Trimming cost V 2 bases and J 0 bases, with 5 bases left between them. Per the germline V gene, CDR1 is SGHRS and CDR2 is YFSETQ. This CDR3 contains 13 residues.